This is a list of T cell receptor beta chains from one sample in a study of shared clonotypes between healthy human individuals. The repertoire was sequenced with immunoSEQ multiplex PCR; TCRdb's copy has only in-frame clones and lacks some. The sample has more than 400,000 clones, 96% seen once; the top ten hold about 0.057%. Sequenced material: naive CD4+ T cells sorted from blood. The receptors derive from a woman aged 25 to 39 in good health. Each CDR3 is given with its conserved first and last residue. The order of the fields is clone size, J gene, D gene, V gene, CDR3 protein, CDR3 DNA. A D gene is named only where the DNA matches it firmly. Size is stated for part of the rows, as once, few or many counts, or as a class when the clone is expanded.

-,TRBJ2-7,TRBD2,TRBV28,CASSPPTSGAYEQYF,TGTGCCAGCAGTCCACCGACTAGCGGCGCCTACGAGCAGTACTTC
-,TRBJ2-7,-,TRBV7-2,CASSLVAGHYEQYF,TGTGCCAGCAGCTTAGTCGCCGGCCACTACGAGCAGTACTTC
-,TRBJ2-2,TRBD2,TRBV2,CATQGLAGNTGELFF,TGTGCCACCCAGGGGCTAGCGGGGAACACCGGGGAGCTGTTTTTT
-,TRBJ1-4,TRBD1,TRBV5-1,CASSLMGTGDEKLFF,TGCGCCAGCAGCTTGATGGGGACAGGGGATGAAAAACTGTTTTTT
-,TRBJ2-7,TRBD2,TRBV7-2,CASSLVLAGGGYEQYF,TGTGCCAGCAGCTTAGTACTAGCGGGAGGTGGATACGAGCAGTACTTC
once,TRBJ2-3,-,TRBV6-4,CASSEVPGASTDTQYF,TGTGCCAGCAGTGAGGTTCCGGGGGCTAGCACAGATACGCAGTATTTT
-,TRBJ2-7,-,TRBV7-2,CASSSMGPQRGEQYF,TGTGCCAGCAGCTCCATGGGTCCTCAGAGGGGCGAGCAGTACTTC
-,TRBJ2-1,TRBD1,TRBV7-2,CASSRRTGAINEQFF,TGTGCCAGCAGCCGACGGACAGGGGCAATCAATGAGCAGTTCTTC
-,TRBJ2-1,-,TRBV7-2,CASSQPGIKNEQFF,TGTGCCAGCAGCCAACCCGGAATAAAAAATGAGCAGTTCTTC
-,TRBJ1-3,TRBD1,TRBV6-1,CASRGTGGSGNTIYF,TGTGCCAGCAGGGGGACAGGGGGCTCTGGAAACACCATATATTTT
-,TRBJ1-6,-,TRBV7-9,CASSSRGTNSPLHF,TGTGCCAGCAGCTCCAGGGGTACAAATTCACCCCTCCACTTT
-,TRBJ1-5,-,TRBV25-1,CASSETGFQPQHF,TGTGCCAGCAGTGAAACAGGGTTTCAGCCCCAGCATTTT
-,TRBJ2-2,TRBD1,TRBV27,CASSTGQGIGELFF,TGTGCCAGCAGTACCGGACAGGGGATCGGGGAGCTGTTTTTT
-,TRBJ2-7,TRBD1,TRBV29-1,CSVDGQGSKYEQYF,TGCAGCGTTGACGGACAGGGGTCAAAATACGAGCAGTACTTC
-,TRBJ2-1,TRBD2,TRBV10-1,CASSRTLAGGLVNEQFF,TGCGCCAGCAGTCGAACTCTAGCGGGAGGCCTGGTCAATGAGCAGTTCTTC
-,TRBJ1-4,-,TRBV2,CASSERARNEKLFF,TGTGCCAGCAGTGAAAGGGCGAGAAATGAAAAACTGTTTTTT
-,TRBJ2-1,TRBD2,TRBV7-9,CASSPPGLAAEGEQFF,TGTGCCAGCAGCCCACCGGGACTAGCCGCCGAGGGAGAGCAGTTCTTC
-,TRBJ2-7,-,TRBV20-1,CSANRKYEQYF,TGCAGTGCTAACAGAAAATACGAGCAGTACTTC
-,TRBJ2-7,-,TRBV28,CASSLFQGTDEQYF,TGTGCCAGCAGTTTATTTCAGGGGACCGACGAGCAGTACTTC
-,TRBJ2-7,-,TRBV7-9,CASSHLWGAKSYEQYF,TGTGCCAGCAGCCACCTGTGGGGGGCGAAATCTTACGAGCAGTACTTC
-,TRBJ1-4,-,TRBV5-5,CASRGREKLFF,TGTGCCAGCAGGGGTCGGGAAAAACTGTTTTTT
-,TRBJ2-7,TRBD2,TRBV19,CASQIRTSGRCPYEQYF,TGTGCCAGCCAAATAAGGACTAGCGGGAGGTGCCCCTACGAGCAGTACTTC
-,TRBJ1-2,TRBD1,TRBV5-4,CASSWGQEINYGYTF,TGTGCCAGCAGCTGGGGACAGGAAATTAACTATGGCTACACCTTC
-,TRBJ2-7,-,TRBV6-5,CASSYSRDSYEQYF,TGTGCCAGCAGTTACTCCCGGGACTCCTACGAGCAGTACTTC
-,TRBJ2-3,-,TRBV7-9,CASSFLASTDTQYF,TGTGCCAGCAGCTTTTTAGCGTCGACAGATACGCAGTATTTT
-,TRBJ1-1,-,TRBV2,CASSEWGSNTEAFF,TGTGCCAGCAGTGAATGGGGGAGTAACACTGAAGCTTTCTTT
-,TRBJ1-1,-,TRBV14,CASSRIGTTEAFF,TGTGCCAGCAGCCGAATCGGGACAACTGAAGCTTTCTTT
-,TRBJ2-7,-,TRBV6-5,CASSYGILSREQYF,TGTGCCAGCAGTTACGGCATCCTTTCAAGGGAGCAGTACTTC
-,TRBJ1-4,TRBD1,TRBV5-4,CASHDRVSEKLFF,TGTGCCAGCCACGACAGGGTCTCGGAAAAACTGTTTTTT
-,TRBJ2-6,-,TRBV28,CASRGHWANVLTF,TGTGCCAGCAGGGGACATTGGGCCAACGTCCTGACTTTC
once,TRBJ2-7,TRBD2,TRBV29-1,CSVEGSSGGSYEQYF,TGCAGCGTTGAGGGTTCTAGCGGTGGTTCTTACGAGCAGTACTTC
-,TRBJ2-7,-,TRBV5-4,CASSLEGSLYEQYF,TGTGCCAGCAGCTTGGAGGGGAGCCTCTACGAGCAGTACTTC
few,TRBJ2-7,TRBD2,TRBV6-5,CASSYGAGGPYEQYF,TGTGCCAGCAGTTATGGGGCGGGAGGGCCCTACGAGCAGTACTTC
-,TRBJ2-2,-,TRBV19,CASSISGGWVTGELFF,TGTGCCAGTAGTATCAGCGGCGGTTGGGTCACCGGGGAGCTGTTTTTT
-,TRBJ2-7,-,TRBV19,CASSIDRSGEQYF,TGTGCCAGTAGTATAGATAGATCCGGCGAGCAGTACTTC
few,TRBJ1-1,-,TRBV20-1,CSTGEGGIAFF,TGCAGTACTGGGGAAGGGGGAATCGCTTTCTTT
-,TRBJ2-6,-,TRBV28,CASSLQVTSGANVLTF,TGTGCCAGCAGTTTACAGGTTACCTCTGGGGCCAACGTCCTGACTTTC